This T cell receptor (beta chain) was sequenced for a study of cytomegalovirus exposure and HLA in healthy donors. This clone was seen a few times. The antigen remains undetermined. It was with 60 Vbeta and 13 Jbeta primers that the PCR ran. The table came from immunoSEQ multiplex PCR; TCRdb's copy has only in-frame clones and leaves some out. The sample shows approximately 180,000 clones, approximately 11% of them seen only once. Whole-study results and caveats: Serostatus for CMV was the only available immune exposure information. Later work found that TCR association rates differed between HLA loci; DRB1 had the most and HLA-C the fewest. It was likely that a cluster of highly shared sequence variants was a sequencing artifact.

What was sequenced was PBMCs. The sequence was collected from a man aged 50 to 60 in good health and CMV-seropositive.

CDR3: CSVVHRESSYEQYF. The CDR3 DNA follows: TGCAGCGTCGTCCACAGGGAGAGTTCCTACGAGCAGTACTTC. The chain recombines TRBV29-1 with TRBJ2-7, with TRBD1 as a possible D gene (6 bases). Germline V gene sequence: CDR1 SQVTM, CDR2 ANQGSEA. This CDR3 spans 14 amino acids. With 6 bases removed from V and 1 base from J, the gap between germline ends came to 16 bases.